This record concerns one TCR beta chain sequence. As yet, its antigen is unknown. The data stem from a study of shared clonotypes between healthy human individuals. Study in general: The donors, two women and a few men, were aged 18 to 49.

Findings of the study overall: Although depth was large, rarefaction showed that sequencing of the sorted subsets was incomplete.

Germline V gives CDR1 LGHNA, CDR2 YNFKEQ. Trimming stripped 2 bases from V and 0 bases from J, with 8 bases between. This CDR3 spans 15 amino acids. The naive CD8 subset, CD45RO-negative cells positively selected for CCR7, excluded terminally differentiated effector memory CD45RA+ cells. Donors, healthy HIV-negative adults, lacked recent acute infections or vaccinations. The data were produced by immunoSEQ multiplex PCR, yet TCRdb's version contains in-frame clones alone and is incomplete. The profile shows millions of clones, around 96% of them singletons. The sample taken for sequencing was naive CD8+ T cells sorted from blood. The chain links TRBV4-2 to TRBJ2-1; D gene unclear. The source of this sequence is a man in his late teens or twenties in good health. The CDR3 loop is CASSQKVSSYNEQFF. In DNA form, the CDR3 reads TGTGCCAGCAGCCAAAAGGTGAGCTCCTACAATGAGCAGTTCTTC.